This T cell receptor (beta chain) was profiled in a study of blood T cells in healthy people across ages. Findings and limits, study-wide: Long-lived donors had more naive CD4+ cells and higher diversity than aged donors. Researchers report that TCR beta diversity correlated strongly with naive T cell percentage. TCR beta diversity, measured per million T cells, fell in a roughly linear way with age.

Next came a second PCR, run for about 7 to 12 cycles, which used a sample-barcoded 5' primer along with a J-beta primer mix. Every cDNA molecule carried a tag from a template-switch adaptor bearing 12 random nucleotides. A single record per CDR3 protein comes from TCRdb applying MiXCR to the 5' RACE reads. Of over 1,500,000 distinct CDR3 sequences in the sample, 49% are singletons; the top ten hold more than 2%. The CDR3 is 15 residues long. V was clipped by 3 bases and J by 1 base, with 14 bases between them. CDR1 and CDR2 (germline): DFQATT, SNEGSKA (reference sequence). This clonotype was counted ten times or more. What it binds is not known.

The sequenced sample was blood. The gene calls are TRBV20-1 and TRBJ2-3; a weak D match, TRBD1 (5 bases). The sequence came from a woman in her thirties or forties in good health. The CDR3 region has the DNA TGCAGTGCTAGGCCGCTAGGGGCGGGCACAGATACGCAGTATTTT. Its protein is CSARPLGAGTDTQYF.